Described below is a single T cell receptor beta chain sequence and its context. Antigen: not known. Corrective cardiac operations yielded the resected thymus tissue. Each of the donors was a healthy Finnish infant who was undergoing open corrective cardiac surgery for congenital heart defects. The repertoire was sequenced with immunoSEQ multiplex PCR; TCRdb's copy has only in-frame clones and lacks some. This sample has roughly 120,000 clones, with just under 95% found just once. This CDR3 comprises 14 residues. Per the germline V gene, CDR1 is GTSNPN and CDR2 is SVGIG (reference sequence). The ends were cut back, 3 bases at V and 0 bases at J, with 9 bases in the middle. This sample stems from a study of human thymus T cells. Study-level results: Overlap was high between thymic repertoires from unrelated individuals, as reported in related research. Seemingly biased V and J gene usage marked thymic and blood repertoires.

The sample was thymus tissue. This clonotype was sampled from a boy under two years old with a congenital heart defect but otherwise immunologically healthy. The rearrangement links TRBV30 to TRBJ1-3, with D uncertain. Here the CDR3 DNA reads TGTGCCTGGAGGAAGGGCAGCTCTGGAAACACCATATATTTT. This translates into CAWRKGSSGNTIYF.